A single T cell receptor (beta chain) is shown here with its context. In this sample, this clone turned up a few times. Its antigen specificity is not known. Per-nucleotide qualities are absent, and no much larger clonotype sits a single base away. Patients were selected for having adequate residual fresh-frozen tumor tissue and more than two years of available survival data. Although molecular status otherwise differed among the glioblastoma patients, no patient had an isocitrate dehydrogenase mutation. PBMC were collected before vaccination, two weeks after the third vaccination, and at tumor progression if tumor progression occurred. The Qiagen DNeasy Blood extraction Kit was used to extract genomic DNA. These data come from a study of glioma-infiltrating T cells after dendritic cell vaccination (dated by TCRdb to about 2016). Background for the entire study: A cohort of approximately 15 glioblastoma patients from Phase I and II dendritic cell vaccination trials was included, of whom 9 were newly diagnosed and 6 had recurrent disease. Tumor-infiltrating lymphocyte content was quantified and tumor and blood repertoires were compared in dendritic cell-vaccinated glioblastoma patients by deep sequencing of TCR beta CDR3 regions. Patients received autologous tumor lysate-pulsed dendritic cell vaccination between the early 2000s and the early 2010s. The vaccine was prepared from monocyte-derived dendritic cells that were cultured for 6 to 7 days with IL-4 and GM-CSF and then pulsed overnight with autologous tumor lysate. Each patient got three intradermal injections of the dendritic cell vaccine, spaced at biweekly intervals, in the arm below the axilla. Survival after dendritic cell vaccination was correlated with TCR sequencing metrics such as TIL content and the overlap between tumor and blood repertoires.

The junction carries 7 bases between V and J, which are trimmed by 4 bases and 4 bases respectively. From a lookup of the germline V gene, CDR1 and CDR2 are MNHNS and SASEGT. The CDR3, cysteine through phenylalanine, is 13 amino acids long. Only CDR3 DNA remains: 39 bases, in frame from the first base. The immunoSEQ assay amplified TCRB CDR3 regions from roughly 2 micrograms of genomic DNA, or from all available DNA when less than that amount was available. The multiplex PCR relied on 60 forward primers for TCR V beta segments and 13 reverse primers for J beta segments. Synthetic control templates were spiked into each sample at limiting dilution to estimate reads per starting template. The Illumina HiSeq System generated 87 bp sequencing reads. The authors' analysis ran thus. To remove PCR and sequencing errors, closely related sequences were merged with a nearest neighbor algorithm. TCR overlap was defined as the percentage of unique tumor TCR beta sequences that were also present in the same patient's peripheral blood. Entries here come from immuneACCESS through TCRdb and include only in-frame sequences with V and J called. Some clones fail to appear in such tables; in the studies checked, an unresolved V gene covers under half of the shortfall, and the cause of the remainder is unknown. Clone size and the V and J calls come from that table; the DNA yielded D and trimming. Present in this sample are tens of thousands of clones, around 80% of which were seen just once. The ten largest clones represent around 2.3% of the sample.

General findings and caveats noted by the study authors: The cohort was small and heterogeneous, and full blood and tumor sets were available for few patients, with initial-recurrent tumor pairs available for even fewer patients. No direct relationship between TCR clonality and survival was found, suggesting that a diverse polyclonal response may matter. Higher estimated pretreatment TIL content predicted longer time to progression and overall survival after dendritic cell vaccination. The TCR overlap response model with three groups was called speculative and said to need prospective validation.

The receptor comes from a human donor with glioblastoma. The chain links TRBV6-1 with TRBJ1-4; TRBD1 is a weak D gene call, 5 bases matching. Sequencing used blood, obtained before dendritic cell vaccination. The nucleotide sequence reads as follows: TGTGCCAGCAGTGTAGGGGTTAATGAAAAACTGTTTTTT. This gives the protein CASSVGVNEKLFF.